These T cell receptor beta chains were read from a single sample in a study of T-cell reconstitution after alpha-beta-depleted transplantation in children. TCRdb re-called the PCR reads through MiXCR, storing one row per CDR3 protein. The sample holds around 340,000 distinct CDR3 sequences, about an eighth seen once. The specimen comprised PBMCs, sampled from the stem cell graft. The receptors here all came from a human donor who donated a stem cell graft to a child with Fanconi anemia. Each CDR3 is given with its conserved first and last residue. A D gene is named only where the DNA matches it firmly. Clone sizes are given selectively: once, few, many, or a class where the clone is expanded.

CASSFGTVSGANVLTF | TGCGCCAGCAGCTTTGGGACGGTCTCTGGGGCCAACGTCCTGACTTTC | - | TRBJ2-6 | TRBV5-1 | few
CASSQDPSGGAVDTQYF | TGTGCCAGCAGCCAAGATCCTAGCGGGGGGGCCGTGGATACGCAGTATTTT | TRBD2 | TRBJ2-3 | TRBV4-2 | many
CASSRRERGYTGELFF | TGTGCCAGCAGCCGTCGGGAGCGGGGTTACACCGGGGAGCTGTTTTTT | TRBD2 | TRBJ2-2 | TRBV11-1 | many
CASSLASGGITGELFF | TGTGCCAGCAGCTTAGCTAGCGGGGGGATCACCGGGGAGCTGTTTTTT | TRBD2 | TRBJ2-2 | TRBV7-2 | -
CASSPHDHPTQYF | TGTGCCAGTAGTCCTCACGACCATCCTACGCAGTATTTT | - | TRBJ2-3 | TRBV19 | -
CASSFTGESPLHF | TGTGCCAGCAGTTTCACAGGAGAATCACCCCTCCACTTT | - | TRBJ1-6 | TRBV12-3/TRBV12-4 | few
CASSPAGSNEQFF | TGTGCCAGCTCACCAGCGGGTAGCAATGAGCAGTTCTTC | - | TRBJ2-1 | TRBV18 | few
CASWRQPYTEAFF | TGTGCCAGCTGGAGACAGCCCTACACTGAAGCTTTCTTT | - | TRBJ1-1 | TRBV18 | -
CASWGVVTDTQYF | TGTGCCAGTTGGGGGGTTGTCACAGATACGCAGTATTTT | - | TRBJ2-3 | TRBV28 | -
CASSDQGANEQFF | TGTGCCAGCTCAGATCAGGGGGCTAATGAGCAGTTCTTC | TRBD1 | TRBJ2-1 | TRBV18 | few
CASSRSPATNEKLFF | TGTGCCAGCTCACGAAGCCCCGCAACTAATGAAAAACTGTTTTTT | - | TRBJ1-4 | TRBV18 | -
CASSLDSGPLHF | TGCGCCAGCAGCTTGGACTCAGGTCCCCTCCACTTT | - | TRBJ1-6 | TRBV5-1 | many
CSARDLAGASGTQYF | TGCAGTGCTAGAGACCTAGCGGGGGCCTCAGGTACGCAGTATTTT | TRBD2 | TRBJ2-3 | TRBV20-1 | few
CASSSGRTQETQYF | TGTGCCAGCAGCTCCGGACGTACCCAAGAGACCCAGTACTTC | - | TRBJ2-5 | TRBV7-2 | many
CARRQGAAYEQYF | TGTGCCAGGAGACAGGGGGCAGCCTACGAGCAGTACTTC | TRBD1 | TRBJ2-7 | TRBV2 | few
CASSYSRTGTYGYTF | TGTGCCAGCAGTTACTCGAGAACGGGGACCTATGGCTACACCTTC | - | TRBJ1-2 | TRBV6-2/TRBV6-3 | few
CSALTGPYEQYF | TGCAGCGCCTTAACAGGACCCTACGAGCAGTACTTC | - | TRBJ2-7 | TRBV29-1 | few
CASSIRGTEGYTF | TGCGCCAGCAGTATCCGAGGGACAGAGGGCTACACCTTC | TRBD1 | TRBJ1-2 | TRBV5-1 | -
CASSDNYEQYF | TGTGCCAGCAGCGATAACTACGAGCAGTACTTC | - | TRBJ2-7 | TRBV9 | -
CASSRVIRGTTEKLFF | TGTGCCAGCTCACGCGTCATCAGGGGAACTACAGAAAAACTGTTTTTT | - | TRBJ1-4 | TRBV18 | few
CASSPDRNAYEQYF | TGCGCCAGCAGCCCGGACAGGAATGCCTACGAGCAGTACTTC | TRBD1 | TRBJ2-7 | TRBV5-1 | -
CASSPGRAGGAHEQYF | TGTGCCAGCAGCCCCGGTCGGGCAGGGGGGGCCCACGAGCAGTACTTC | - | TRBJ2-7 | TRBV6-9 | few
CASSARTEGDQPQHF | TGTGCCAGTAGTGCCCGGACAGAGGGAGATCAGCCCCAGCATTTT | - | TRBJ1-5 | TRBV19 | -